The rows below give T cell receptor beta chains drawn from one sample of a study of blood T cells in healthy people across ages. Each CDR3 protein is one row after TCRdb ran MiXCR on the 5' RACE reads. The profile shows 1.5 million to 2 million distinct CDR3 sequences, around 50% of them singletons. Sequencing was performed on blood. These receptor sequences come from a woman between 35 and 50 years old in good health. The CDR3 runs from the conserved cysteine through the conserved F or W. The D gene is left open where the match is weak. Only part of the rows carry a size: once, few, many, or a class if the clone is expanded.

>NA|TRBJ2-3|TRBV20-1|NA|14
TGCAGTGCTAAGGACGCAAAAGCGGCAGATACGCAGTATTTT
CSAKDAKAADTQYF
>NA|TRBJ2-1|TRBV28|NA|12
TGTGCCAGCAGTATGGAGATCAATGAGCAGTTCTTC
CASSMEINEQFF
>TRBD1|TRBJ2-1|TRBV5-1|NA|16
TGCGCCAGCAGCGCACAGGGGGCCGTGGCCTACAATGAGCAGTTCTTC
CASSAQGAVAYNEQFF
>NA|TRBJ2-1|TRBV4-3|NA|14
TGCGCCAGCAGCGCGGGGAGAAACCGGTATGAGCAGTTCTTC
CASSAGRNRYEQFF
>TRBD2|TRBJ2-6|TRBV5-5|NA|19
TGTGCCAGCAGCTTGGGCCCGGCGGGACTAGCTTACGGGGCCAACGTCCTGACTTTC
CASSLGPAGLAYGANVLTF
>NA|TRBJ1-6|TRBV7-2|NA|17
TGTGCCAGCAGCTTTATCCTAGGGACCCAACCCTATTCACCCCTCCACTTT
CASSFILGTQPYSPLHF
>NA|TRBJ1-1|TRBV15|NA|15
TGTGCCACCAGCAAAACAGGTATCGGGAACACTGAAGCTTTCTTT
CATSKTGIGNTEAFF
>TRBD2|TRBJ2-5|TRBV5-6|NA|15
TGTGCCAGCAGCTTGCCAGCGGGGGGGATTTTGTCCCAGTACTTC
CASSLPAGGILSQYF
>NA|TRBJ1-2|TRBV6-6|NA|12
TGTGCCAGCAGTTTCGGGTTGTCCGGCTACACCTTC
CASSFGLSGYTF
>NA|TRBJ2-3|TRBV4-3|NA|16
TGCGCCAGCAGCCAAGCAGCACGAGCTTCGGAAGATACGCAGTATTTT
CASSQAARASEDTQYF
>NA|TRBJ2-1|TRBV9|few|15
TGTGCCAGCAGCGTGAGGTCTGCTCACTACAATGAGCAGTTCTTC
CASSVRSAHYNEQFF
>NA|TRBJ2-7|TRBV5-1|many|13
TGCGCCAGCACCCCGGGAAACACCTACGAGCAGTACTTC
CASTPGNTYEQYF
>NA|TRBJ1-6|TRBV10-3|few|13
TGTGCCATCGTTAGGGACCTTAATTCACCCCTCCACTTT
CAIVRDLNSPLHF
>NA|TRBJ2-5|TRBV4-3|NA|15
TGCGCCAGCAGCCAAGACGGACAGAGACAAGAGACCCAGTACTTC
CASSQDGQRQETQYF
>NA|TRBJ1-1|TRBV7-9|few|16
TGTGCCAGCAGCTTAGACCCCGGGCTTCCGAACACTGAAGCTTTCTTT
CASSLDPGLPNTEAFF
>TRBD2|TRBJ2-3|TRBV6-5|NA|15
TGTGCCAGCACGATCATGGCGGGAGGCACAGATACGCAGTATTTT
CASTIMAGGTDTQYF
>NA|TRBJ2-1|TRBV19|few|16
TGTGCCAGTTTGGAGATGGGGGGAGGCTCCTACAATGAGCAGTTCTTC
CASLEMGGGSYNEQFF
>TRBD2|TRBJ2-3|TRBV12-3/TRBV12-4|NA|17
TGTGCCAGCAGTTTAGCGCGAGCGGGGACTAGCACAGATACGCAGTATTTT
CASSLARAGTSTDTQYF
>NA|TRBJ1-5|TRBV11-2|NA|15
TGTGCCAGCGGCTTAGAGGGTGGGATCAATCAGCCCCAGCATTTT
CASGLEGGINQPQHF
>NA|TRBJ1-5|TRBV20-1|NA|15
TGCAGTGCTTACGGGGCAGGGAATAGCAATCAGCCCCAGCATTTT
CSAYGAGNSNQPQHF
>NA|TRBJ1-4|TRBV6-1|NA|13
TGTGCCAGCAGTGAAGCGCGCGGGGAAAAACTGTTTTTT
CASSEARGEKLFF
>NA|TRBJ2-1|TRBV29-1|NA|15
TGCAGCGTCGAGGGTCCGGAGAGCTCCTACAATGAGCAGTTCTTC
CSVEGPESSYNEQFF
>NA|TRBJ1-6|TRBV20-1|few|14
TGCAGTGCCGAAAGACGGGACTCAAATTCACCCCTCCACTTT
CSAERRDSNSPLHF
>NA|TRBJ2-1|TRBV9|few|17
TGTGCCAGCAGCGCCCCGTCCCCACTGACTAGGTTGGATGAGCAGTTCTTC
CASSAPSPLTRLDEQFF
>NA|TRBJ1-1|TRBV2|few|13
TGTGCCAGCTTGGTTGGGGGGGACACTGAAGCTTTCTTT
CASLVGGDTEAFF
>TRBD1|TRBJ1-2|TRBV7-2|few|18
TGTGCCAGCAGCTTAGTTTTCGGCTCGTACAGGGACAGGAGCGGCTACACCTTC
CASSLVFGSYRDRSGYTF
>NA|TRBJ1-4|TRBV11-2|NA|12
TGTGCCAGCAGCCGGGACACCGAAAAACTGTTTTTT
CASSRDTEKLFF
>TRBD1|TRBJ2-4|TRBV18|NA|17
TGTGCCAGCTCAACCCTGGGACAGGGAAGAATGAAAAACATTCAGTACTTC
CASSTLGQGRMKNIQYF
>TRBD1|TRBJ2-7|TRBV7-2|few|15
TGTGCCAGCAGCTGGCGGGGGACAGGGAGGAACGAGCAGTACTTC
CASSWRGTGRNEQYF
>NA|TRBJ2-1|TRBV20-1|NA|16
TGCAGTGCTAGAGTTTCAGGGAGGCAGCTCTACAATGAGCAGTTCTTC
CSARVSGRQLYNEQFF
>NA|TRBJ2-4|TRBV2|NA|13
TGTGCCAGCACCCAGGACGAAGGGGGCATTCAGTACTTC
CASTQDEGGIQYF
>NA|TRBJ1-2|TRBV7-3|NA|14
TGTGCCAGCAGCTTCGCGGATTTTAGCTATGGCTACACCTTC
CASSFADFSYGYTF
>NA|TRBJ1-2|TRBV4-1|NA|13
TGCGCCAGCAGCCAGGACAGCCTTAGTGGCTACACCTTC
CASSQDSLSGYTF
>NA|TRBJ2-6|TRBV6-2/TRBV6-3|few|19
TGTGCCACCCAGTTGAGGGGATTGGGATTTAGCTCTGGGGCCAACGTCCTGACTTTC
CATQLRGLGFSSGANVLTF
>NA|TRBJ1-4|TRBV6-5|NA|14
TGTGCCAGCAGTGACTCGACCAGTGTAGAAAAACTGTTTTTT
CASSDSTSVEKLFF
>NA|TRBJ2-6|TRBV4-1|few|17
TGCGCCAGCAGCCAAGCCTACGGGGGCTCTGGGGCCAACGTCCTGACTTTC
CASSQAYGGSGANVLTF
>NA|TRBJ1-4|TRBV4-3|NA|15
TGCGCCAGCAGCCAAGATCAGTCAACAGGGGAAAAACTGTTTTTT
CASSQDQSTGEKLFF
>NA|TRBJ1-5|TRBV10-3|NA|12
TGTGCCACCGCCAGCGGCAATCAGCCCCAGCATTTT
CATASGNQPQHF
>TRBD1|TRBJ2-6|TRBV6-1|NA|17
TGTGCCAGCAGTCCAGACAGGGTTAACTCTGGGGCCAACGTCCTGACTTTC
CASSPDRVNSGANVLTF
>NA|TRBJ2-7|TRBV7-9|few|16
TGTGCCAGCACCTCACAATTGATCGGGGGCTCCTACGAGCAGTACTTC
CASTSQLIGGSYEQYF